This is a list of T cell receptor beta chains from one sample in a study of T-cell reconstitution after alpha-beta-depleted transplantation in children. TCRdb re-called the PCR reads with MiXCR, one entry per CDR3 protein. The data show approximately 400,000 distinct CDR3 sequences, with approximately 10% seen just once and 4.5% to 6.5% held by the top ten. This specimen consisted of PBMCs from the stem cell graft donor, obtained from the stem cell graft. These receptors originate from a human donor who donated a stem cell graft to a child with acute myeloid leukemia. CDR3s include the opening cysteine and the closing phenylalanine or tryptophan. A D gene is named only where the DNA matches it firmly. The size field is filled for only some rows; it gives once, few, many or a size class.

v_gene,d_gene,j_gene,abundance,CDR3nt,CDR3aa
TRBV18,NA,TRBJ2-2,many,TGTGCCAGCTCACCAACGGGGGCGAACACCGGGGAGCTGTTTTTT,CASSPTGANTGELFF
TRBV11-2,NA,TRBJ2-5,many,TGTGCCAGCAGCTTAGATGTTGAGACCCAGTACTTC,CASSLDVETQYF
TRBV3-1,TRBD1,TRBJ2-2,few,TGTGCCAGCAGCCAGGGACCGGGACAGTATTTGACCGGGGAGCTGTTTTTT,CASSQGPGQYLTGELFF
TRBV30,TRBD1,TRBJ1-2,few,TGTGCCTGGAGGGGACAGGGAGTGGGGTTTTTGGGCGGCTACACCTTC,CAWRGQGVGFLGGYTF
TRBV24-1,NA,TRBJ2-3,NA,TGTGCCACCAGTGACCGAGGGACATTAGGATACGAGAGTACGCAGTATTTT,CATSDRGTLGYESTQYF
TRBV4-3,TRBD2,TRBJ2-2,many,TGCGCCAGCAGCCAAGATTCGGGGGGCACCGGGGAGCTGTTTTTT,CASSQDSGGTGELFF
TRBV7-7,NA,TRBJ2-6,many,TGTGCTAGCAGCCCTTCTGGGGCCAACGTCCTGACTTTC,CASSPSGANVLTF
TRBV18,TRBD1,TRBJ2-5,many,TGTGCCAGCTCCCAGGGGGTCCAAGAGACCCAGTACTTC,CASSQGVQETQYF
TRBV5-1,NA,TRBJ2-5,many,TGCGCCAGCAGCAGCGGGACACAAGAGACCCAGTACTTC,CASSSGTQETQYF
TRBV6-5,NA,TRBJ2-2,few,TGTGCCAGCAGTTACCCGGCCGCCGGGGAGCTGTTTTTT,CASSYPAAGELFF
TRBV20-1,NA,TRBJ2-5,few,TGCAGTGCTAAAACTAAGCCAGGGGAGACCCAGTACTTC,CSAKTKPGETQYF
TRBV4-1,TRBD1,TRBJ1-2,many,TGCGCCAGCAGCCAACAAGGGACAGGGAATGGCTACACCTTC,CASSQQGTGNGYTF
TRBV20-1,TRBD1,TRBJ2-5,NA,TGCAGTGCCCACAGGGGGCAAGAGACCCAGTACTTC,CSAHRGQETQYF
TRBV4-2,NA,TRBJ1-1,NA,TGTGCCAGCAGCCCGACCCCGGGACAAAACACTGAAGCTTTCTTT,CASSPTPGQNTEAFF
TRBV12-3/TRBV12-4,NA,TRBJ2-7,few,TGTGCCAGCAGTTCCGTTCCATACGAGCAGTACTTC,CASSSVPYEQYF
TRBV20-1,NA,TRBJ2-5,few,TGCAGTGCTAGAGTTACCGGGAGAGGGCGGAGAGAGACCCAGTACTTC,CSARVTGRGRRETQYF
TRBV6-1,NA,TRBJ1-1,NA,TGTGCCAGCAGTGCCGGGGAGGTTGGGACTGAAGCTTTCTTT,CASSAGEVGTEAFF
TRBV29-1,TRBD2,TRBJ2-3,many,TGCAGCGTTGAAGATCCCGGGCGGGGGGTCACAGATACGCAGTATTTT,CSVEDPGRGVTDTQYF
TRBV20-1,NA,TRBJ1-2,NA,TGCAGTGCACCGGGGACATCGGACTATGGCTACACCTTC,CSAPGTSDYGYTF
TRBV12-3/TRBV12-4,TRBD1,TRBJ1-2,many,TGTGCCAGCAGTTTGTGGGACAGGGGGCCGGAGCACTATGGCTACACCTTC,CASSLWDRGPEHYGYTF
TRBV7-2,NA,TRBJ1-4,NA,TGTGCCAGCAGCACAAACAGGGCTTATAATGAAAAACTGTTTTTT,CASSTNRAYNEKLFF
TRBV12-3/TRBV12-4,NA,TRBJ2-5,many,TGTGCCAGCAGTTTCAATCCGGCGATTGGAAAGACCCAGTACTTC,CASSFNPAIGKTQYF
TRBV5-1,NA,TRBJ2-4,few,TGCGCCAGCAGCTTGGGACTTTTTCACGCTACCGCAGCCAAAAACATTCAGTACTTC,CASSLGLFHATAAKNIQYF
TRBV20-1,NA,TRBJ1-5,many,TGCAGTGCTAGGGGGGAGGGCCATCAGCCCCAGCATTTT,CSARGEGHQPQHF
TRBV5-1,TRBD1,TRBJ1-4,NA,TGCGCCAGCAGCTTGGCCGCCGACAGGGGGAATGAAAAACTGTTTTTT,CASSLAADRGNEKLFF
TRBV7-2,TRBD2,TRBJ2-3,NA,TGTGCCAGCAGCGTCCGGGGGGCAGATACGCAGTATTTT,CASSVRGADTQYF
TRBV5-5,TRBD2,TRBJ2-1,NA,TGTGCCAGCAGCTTGGGAACTAGCGGGAGAGAGGATGAGCAGTTCTTC,CASSLGTSGREDEQFF
TRBV9,NA,TRBJ1-4,NA,TGTGCCAGCAGCACCGGGCACCTTAATGAAAAACTGTTTTTT,CASSTGHLNEKLFF
TRBV5-1,NA,TRBJ2-7,once,TGCGCCAGCAGCACAGGGACGGCCGGCTACGAGCAGTACTTC,CASSTGTAGYEQYF
TRBV7-9,TRBD1,TRBJ2-7,few,TGTGCCAGCAGCTTAGAGGGGGCACAGTACTTC,CASSLEGAQYF
TRBV18,TRBD2,TRBJ2-3,NA,TGTGCCAGCACCCGACTAGCCGCAGATACGCAGTATTTT,CASTRLAADTQYF
TRBV19,NA,TRBJ1-2,NA,TGTGCCAGTAGTCGAGATGGGGGCGGCACTAACTATGGCTACACCTTC,CASSRDGGGTNYGYTF
TRBV6-5,NA,TRBJ2-1,many,TGTGCCAGCAGTTACTTCACCGGGGGGCTATACAATGAGCAGTTCTTC,CASSYFTGGLYNEQFF
TRBV5-6,NA,TRBJ1-1,NA,TGTGCCAGCGCGGCAGGGATGAACACTGAAGCTTTCTTT,CASAAGMNTEAFF
TRBV20-1,NA,TRBJ2-2,many,TGCAGTGCCAGAACCAGGGGGGACACCGGGGAGCTGTTTTTT,CSARTRGDTGELFF
TRBV11-2,NA,TRBJ2-3,NA,TGTGCCAGCAGCCAGAATGGTGCGGGATACACAGATACGCAGTATTTT,CASSQNGAGYTDTQYF
TRBV20-1,NA,TRBJ1-1,NA,TGCAGTGCTAGAGATCCCAAGTCGGCCGGGAATGAAGCTTTCTTT,CSARDPKSAGNEAFF
TRBV29-1,NA,TRBJ1-5,many,TGCAGCGCCGAAGTCCGGGGAGGCAATCAGCCCCAGCATTTT,CSAEVRGGNQPQHF
TRBV12-3/TRBV12-4,NA,TRBJ2-4,few,TGTGCCAGCAGTTTAAACGGAAAAAACATTCAGTACTTC,CASSLNGKNIQYF
TRBV15,NA,TRBJ2-7,few,TGTGCCACCAGCAGAGTCGGGGTTGCTGGTTACGAGCAGTACTTC,CATSRVGVAGYEQYF